The rows below give T cell receptor beta chains drawn from one sample of a study of cytomegalovirus exposure and HLA in healthy donors. Produced via immunoSEQ multiplex PCR; TCRdb's table is partial and in-frame only. Of 50,000 or so clones listed, around nine tenths are singletons. The sample consisted of PBMCs. These receptors originate from a woman in her twenties or thirties in good health and CMV-seronegative. Each CDR3 is given with its conserved first and last residue. A D gene is named only where the DNA matches it firmly.

length,J,V,D,CDR3,DNA
14,TRBJ2-5,TRBV2,-,CASNGVGSSETQYF,TGTGCCAGCAATGGTGTCGGGAGTTCGGAGACCCAGTACTTC
11,TRBJ1-1,TRBV10-3,-,CAISREGEAFF,TGTGCCATCAGCAGGGAGGGCGAAGCTTTCTTT
15,TRBJ2-3,TRBV19,-,CASKGKGLRTDTQYF,TGTGCCAGTAAGGGCAAGGGGCTTCGGACAGATACGCAGTATTTT
14,TRBJ1-1,TRBV18,-,CASSREGDNTEAFF,TGTGCCAGCTCACGGGAGGGGGACAACACTGAAGCTTTCTTT
17,TRBJ2-3,TRBV4-3,TRBD2,CASSQVPTSGYTDTQYF,TGCGCCAGCAGCCAAGTTCCCACTAGCGGGTACACAGATACGCAGTATTTT
12,TRBJ1-1,TRBV30,-,CAFSGKSTEAFF,TGTGCCTTCTCAGGGAAATCCACTGAAGCTTTCTTT
11,TRBJ1-2,TRBV6-1,-,CASSYGEGYTF,TGTGCCAGCAGTTACGGGGAAGGCTACACCTTC
10,TRBJ1-1,TRBV29-1,-,CSAGDTEAFF,TGCAGCGCTGGAGACACTGAAGCTTTCTTT
15,TRBJ2-7,TRBV11-2,TRBD1,CASSSRTGRALEQYF,TGTGCCAGCAGCTCCCGGACAGGGAGAGCTTTGGAGCAGTACTTC
12,TRBJ1-2,TRBV19,-,CASSSGRGGYTF,TGTGCCAGTAGTAGTGGGCGCGGGGGCTACACCTTC
14,TRBJ1-2,TRBV28,-,CASGSGGQPYGYTF,TGTGCCAGCGGTTCGGGGGGCCAACCCTATGGCTACACCTTC
17,TRBJ1-3,TRBV5-1,-,CASSLAGRTSPGNTIYF,TGCGCCAGCAGCTTGGCCGGCAGGACAAGCCCTGGAAACACCATATATTTT
14,TRBJ1-5,TRBV6-1,-,CASSEAIGAQPQHF,TGTGCCAGCAGTGAAGCAATAGGGGCCCAGCCCCAGCATTTT
17,TRBJ1-4,TRBV18,TRBD1,CASSRDRPTPKNEKLFF,TGTGCCAGCTCACGGGACAGACCGACACCGAAAAATGAAAAACTGTTTTTT
16,TRBJ2-7,TRBV5-1,TRBD1,CASSLIGRGQGDEQYF,TGCGCCAGCAGCTTGATCGGACGGGGACAGGGCGACGAGCAGTACTTC
21,TRBJ2-1,TRBV2,TRBD2,CASSERQLLNSGGGSYNEQFF,TGTGCCAGCAGTGAGCGCCAGCTATTAAATAGTGGGGGGGGCTCCTACAATGAGCAGTTCTTC
16,TRBJ1-2,TRBV5-1,-,CASSSTPGRGNYGYTF,TGCGCCAGCAGCTCAACCCCCGGGAGGGGTAACTATGGCTACACCTTC
15,TRBJ2-7,TRBV7-9,TRBD2,CASSLASGSAHEQYF,TGTGCCAGCAGCTTAGCTAGCGGGAGCGCTCACGAGCAGTACTTC
14,TRBJ2-1,TRBV30,TRBD2,CAWDPAPTSAEQFF,TGTGCCTGGGACCCCGCTCCCACTAGCGCTGAGCAGTTCTTC
17,TRBJ2-1,TRBV4-3,TRBD2,CASSQESSGLLYNEQFF,TGCGCCAGCAGCCAAGAGTCTAGCGGACTATTATACAATGAGCAGTTCTTC